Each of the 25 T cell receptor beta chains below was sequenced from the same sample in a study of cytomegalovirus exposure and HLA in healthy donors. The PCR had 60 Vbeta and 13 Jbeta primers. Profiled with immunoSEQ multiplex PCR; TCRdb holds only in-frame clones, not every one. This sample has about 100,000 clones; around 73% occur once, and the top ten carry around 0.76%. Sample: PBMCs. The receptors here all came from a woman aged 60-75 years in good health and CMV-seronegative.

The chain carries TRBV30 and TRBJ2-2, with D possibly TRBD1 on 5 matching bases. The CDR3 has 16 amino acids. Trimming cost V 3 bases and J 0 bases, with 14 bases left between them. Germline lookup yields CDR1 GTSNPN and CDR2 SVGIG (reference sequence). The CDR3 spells CAWRLGRSANTGELFF. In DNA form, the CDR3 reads TGTGCCTGGAGATTGGGGCGATCGGCGAACACCGGGGAGCTGTTTTTT.

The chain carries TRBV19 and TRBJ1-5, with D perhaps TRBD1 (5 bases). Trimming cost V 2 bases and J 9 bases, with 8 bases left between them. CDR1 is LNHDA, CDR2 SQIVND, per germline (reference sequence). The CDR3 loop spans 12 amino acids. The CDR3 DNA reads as TGTGCCAGTAGTATACAGGGATTGCCCCAGCATTTT. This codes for CASSIQGLPQHF. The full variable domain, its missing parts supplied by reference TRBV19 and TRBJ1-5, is DGGITQSPKYLFRKEGQNVTLSCEQNLNHDAMYWYRQDPGQGLRLIYYSQIVNDFQKGDIAEGYSVSREKKESFPLTVTSAQKNPTAFYLCASSIQGLPQHFGDGTRLSIL.

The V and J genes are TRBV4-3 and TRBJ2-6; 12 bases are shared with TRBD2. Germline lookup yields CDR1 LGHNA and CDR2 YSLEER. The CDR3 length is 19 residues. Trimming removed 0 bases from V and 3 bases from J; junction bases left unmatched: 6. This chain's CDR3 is CASSQERLAGVGGANVLTF. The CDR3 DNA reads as TGCGCCAGCAGCCAAGAGAGACTAGCGGGAGTTGGTGGGGCCAACGTCCTGACTTTC.

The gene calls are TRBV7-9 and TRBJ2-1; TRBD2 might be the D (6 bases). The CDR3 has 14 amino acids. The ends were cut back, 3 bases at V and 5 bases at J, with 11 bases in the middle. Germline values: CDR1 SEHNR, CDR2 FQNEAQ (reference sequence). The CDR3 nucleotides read TGTGCCAGCAGCTTTACGGGAGAGAACAATGAGCAGTTCTTC. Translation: CASSFTGENNEQFF.

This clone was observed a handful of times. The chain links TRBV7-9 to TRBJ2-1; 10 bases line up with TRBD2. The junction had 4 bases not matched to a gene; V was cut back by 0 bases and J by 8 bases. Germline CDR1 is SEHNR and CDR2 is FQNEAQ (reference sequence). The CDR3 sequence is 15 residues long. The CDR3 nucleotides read TGTGCCAGCAGCTTAGCCAGCGGGGGGGCGCATGAGCAGTTCTTC. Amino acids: CASSLASGGAHEQFF.

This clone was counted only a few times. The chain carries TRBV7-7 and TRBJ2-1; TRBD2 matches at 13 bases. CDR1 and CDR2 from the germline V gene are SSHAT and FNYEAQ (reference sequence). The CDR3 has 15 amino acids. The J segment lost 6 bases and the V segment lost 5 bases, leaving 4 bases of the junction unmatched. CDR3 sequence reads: CASSPTSGRGNEQFF. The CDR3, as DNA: TGTGCCAGCAGCCCCACTAGCGGGAGGGGCAATGAGCAGTTCTTC.

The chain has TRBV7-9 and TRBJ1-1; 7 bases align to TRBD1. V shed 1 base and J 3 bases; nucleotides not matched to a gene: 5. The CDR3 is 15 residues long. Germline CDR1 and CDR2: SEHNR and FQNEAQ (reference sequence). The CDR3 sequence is CASSLGQGEDTEAFF. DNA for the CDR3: TGTGCCAGCAGCTTAGGACAGGGAGAAGACACTGAAGCTTTCTTT.

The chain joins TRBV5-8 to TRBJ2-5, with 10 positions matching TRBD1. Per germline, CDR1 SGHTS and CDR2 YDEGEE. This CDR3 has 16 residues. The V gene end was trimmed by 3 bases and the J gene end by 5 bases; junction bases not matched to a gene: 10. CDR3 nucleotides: TGTGCCAGCAGCTCGGTAGGGACAGGGGTTTATGAGACCCAGTACTTC. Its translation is CASSSVGTGVYETQYF.

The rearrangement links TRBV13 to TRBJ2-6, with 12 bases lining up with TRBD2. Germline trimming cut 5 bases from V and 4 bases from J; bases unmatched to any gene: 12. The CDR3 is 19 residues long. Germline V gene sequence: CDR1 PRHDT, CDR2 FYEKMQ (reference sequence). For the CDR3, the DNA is TGTGCCAGCAGCCCCCCACTAGCGGGGGGCAGAGCGGGGGCCAACGTCCTGACTTTC. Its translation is CASSPPLAGGRAGANVLTF.

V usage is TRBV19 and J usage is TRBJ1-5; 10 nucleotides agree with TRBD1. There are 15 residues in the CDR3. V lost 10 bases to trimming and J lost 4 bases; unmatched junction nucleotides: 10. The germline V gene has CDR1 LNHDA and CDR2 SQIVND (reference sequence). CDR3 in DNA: TGTGCCACCGAAGGCGGGACAGGGGTTAATCAGCCCCAGCATTTT. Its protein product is CATEGGTGVNQPQHF.

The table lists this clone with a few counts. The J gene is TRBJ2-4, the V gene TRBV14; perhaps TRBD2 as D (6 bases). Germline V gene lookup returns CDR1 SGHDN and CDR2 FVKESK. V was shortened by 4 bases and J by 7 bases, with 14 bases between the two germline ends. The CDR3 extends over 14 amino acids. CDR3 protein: CASSPPGVGNIQYF. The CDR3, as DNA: TGTGCCAGCAGCCCGCCGGGGGTGGGTAACATTCAGTACTTC. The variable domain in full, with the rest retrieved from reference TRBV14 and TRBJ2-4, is EAGVTQFPSHSVIEKGQTVTLRCDPISGHDNLYWYRRVMGKEIKFLLHFVKESKQDESGMPNNRFLAERTGGTYSTLKVQPAELEDSGVYFCASSPPGVGNIQYFGAGTRLSVL.

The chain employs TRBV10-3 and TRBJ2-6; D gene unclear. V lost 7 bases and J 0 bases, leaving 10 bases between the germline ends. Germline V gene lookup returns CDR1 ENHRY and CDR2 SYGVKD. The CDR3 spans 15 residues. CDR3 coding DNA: TGTGCCATCACCGAACTGATCTCTGGGGCCAACGTCCTGACTTTC. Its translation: CAITELISGANVLTF.

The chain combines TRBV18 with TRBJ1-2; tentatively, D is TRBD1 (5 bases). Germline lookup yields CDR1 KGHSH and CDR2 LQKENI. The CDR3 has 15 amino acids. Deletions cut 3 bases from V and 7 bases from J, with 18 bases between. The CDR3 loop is CASSPQPRQGSGYTF. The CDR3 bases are TGTGCCAGCTCACCCCAACCCCGGCAGGGCAGTGGCTACACCTTC.

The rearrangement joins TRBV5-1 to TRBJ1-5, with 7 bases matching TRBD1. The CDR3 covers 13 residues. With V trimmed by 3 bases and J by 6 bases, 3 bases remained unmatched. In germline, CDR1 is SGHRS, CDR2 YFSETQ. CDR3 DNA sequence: TGCGCCAGCAGCTCAGGGGGAGGTCAGCCCCAGCATTTT. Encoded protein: CASSSGGGQPQHF.

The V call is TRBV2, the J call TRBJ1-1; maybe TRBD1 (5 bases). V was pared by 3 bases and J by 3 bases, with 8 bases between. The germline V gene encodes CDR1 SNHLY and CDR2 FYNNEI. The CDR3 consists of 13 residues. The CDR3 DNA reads TGTGCCAGCAGTGACAGGGTAGACACTGAAGCTTTCTTT. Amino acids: CASSDRVDTEAFF.

The CDR3 loop is CAWNGQGSTEAFF. CDR3 bases: TGTGCCTGGAATGGACAGGGGAGCACTGAAGCTTTCTTT. The rearrangement links TRBV30 to TRBJ1-1; 9 bases agree with TRBD1. Germline trimming cut 4 bases from V and 4 bases from J; bases unmatched to any gene: 4. The germline V gene encodes CDR1 GTSNPN and CDR2 SVGIG (reference sequence). The CDR3 is 13 residues long.

CDR3 nucleotides: TGTGCCAGCAGCTTAGCCAGGAACAGTGAGCAGTTCTTC. It encodes CASSLARNSEQFF. The chain has TRBV13 and TRBJ2-1; D unclear. Germline values: CDR1 PRHDT, CDR2 FYEKMQ (reference sequence). Trimming cost V 1 base and J 9 bases, with 10 bases left between them. The CDR3 is 13 amino acids.

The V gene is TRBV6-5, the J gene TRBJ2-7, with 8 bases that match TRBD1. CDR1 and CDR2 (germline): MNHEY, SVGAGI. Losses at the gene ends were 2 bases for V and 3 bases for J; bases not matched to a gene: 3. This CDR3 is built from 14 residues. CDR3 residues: CASSYEGQVYEQYF. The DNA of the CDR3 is TGTGCCAGCAGTTACGAGGGACAGGTCTACGAGCAGTACTTC.

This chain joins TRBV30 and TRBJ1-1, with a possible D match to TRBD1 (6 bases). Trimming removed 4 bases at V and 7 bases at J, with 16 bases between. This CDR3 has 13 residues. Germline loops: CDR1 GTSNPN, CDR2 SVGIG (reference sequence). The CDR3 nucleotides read TGTGCCTGGAAAACAAACAGGGCTCATGAAGCTTTCTTT. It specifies CAWKTNRAHEAFF. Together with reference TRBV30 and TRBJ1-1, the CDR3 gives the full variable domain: SQTIHQWPATLVQPVGSPLSLECTVEGTSNPNLYWYRQAAGRGLQLLFYSVGIGQISSEVPQNLSASRPQDRQFILSSKKLLLSDSGFYLCAWKTNRAHEAFFGQGTRLTVV.

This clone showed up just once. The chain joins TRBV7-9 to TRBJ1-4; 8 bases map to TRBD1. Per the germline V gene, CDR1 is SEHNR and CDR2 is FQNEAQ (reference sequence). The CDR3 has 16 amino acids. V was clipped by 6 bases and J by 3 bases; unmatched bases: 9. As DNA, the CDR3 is TGTGCCAGCAGAGAGGACAGGGTTAGCGCTAATGAAAAACTGTTTTTT. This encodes CASREDRVSANEKLFF.

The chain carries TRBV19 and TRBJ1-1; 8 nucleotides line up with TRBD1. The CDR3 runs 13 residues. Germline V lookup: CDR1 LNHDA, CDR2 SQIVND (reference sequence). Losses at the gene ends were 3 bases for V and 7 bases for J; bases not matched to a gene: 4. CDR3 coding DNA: TGTGCCAGTAGTATCGACAGGGGATATGAAGCTTTCTTT. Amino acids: CASSIDRGYEAFF.

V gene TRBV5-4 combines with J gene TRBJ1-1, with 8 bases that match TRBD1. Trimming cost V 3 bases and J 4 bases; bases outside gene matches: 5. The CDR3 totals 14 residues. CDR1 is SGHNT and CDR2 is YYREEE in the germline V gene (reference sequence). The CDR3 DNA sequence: TGTGCCAGCAGCTCGCAACAGGGGGGCACTGAAGCTTTCTTT. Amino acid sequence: CASSSQQGGTEAFF.

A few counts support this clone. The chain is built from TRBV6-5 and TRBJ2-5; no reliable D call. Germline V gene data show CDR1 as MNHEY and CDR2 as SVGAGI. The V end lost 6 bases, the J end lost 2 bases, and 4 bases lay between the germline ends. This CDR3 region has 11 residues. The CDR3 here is CASSLQETQYF. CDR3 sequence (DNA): TGTGCCAGCAGCCTACAAGAGACCCAGTACTTC.

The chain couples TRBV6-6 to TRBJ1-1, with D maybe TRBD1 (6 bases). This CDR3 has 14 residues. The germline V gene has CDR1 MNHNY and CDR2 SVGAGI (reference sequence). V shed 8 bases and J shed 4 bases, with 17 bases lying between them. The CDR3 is CASCPRGAGTEAFF. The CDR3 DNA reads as TGTGCCAGCTGCCCACGGGGGGCTGGCACTGAAGCTTTCTTT.

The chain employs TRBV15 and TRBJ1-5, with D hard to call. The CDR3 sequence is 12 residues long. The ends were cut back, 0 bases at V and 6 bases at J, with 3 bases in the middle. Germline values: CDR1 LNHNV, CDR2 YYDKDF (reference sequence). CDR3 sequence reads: CATSRDRQPQHF. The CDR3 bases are TGTGCCACCAGCAGAGATCGTCAGCCCCAGCATTTT.